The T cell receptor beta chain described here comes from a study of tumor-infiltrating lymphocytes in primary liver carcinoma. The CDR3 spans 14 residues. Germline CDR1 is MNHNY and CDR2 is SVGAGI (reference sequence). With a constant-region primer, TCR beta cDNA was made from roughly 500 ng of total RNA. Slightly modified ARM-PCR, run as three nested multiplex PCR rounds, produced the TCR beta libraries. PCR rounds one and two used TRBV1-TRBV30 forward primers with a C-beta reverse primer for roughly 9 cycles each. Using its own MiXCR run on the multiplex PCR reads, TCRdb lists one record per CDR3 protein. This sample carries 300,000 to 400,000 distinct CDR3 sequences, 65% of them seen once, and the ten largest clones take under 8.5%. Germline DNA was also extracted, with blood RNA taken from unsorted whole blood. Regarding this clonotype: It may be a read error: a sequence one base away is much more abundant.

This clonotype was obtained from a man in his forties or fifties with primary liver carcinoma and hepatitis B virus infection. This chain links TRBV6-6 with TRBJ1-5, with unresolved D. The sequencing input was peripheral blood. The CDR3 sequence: CASSPRVGNQSQHF. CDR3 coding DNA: TGTGCCAGCAGTCCTAGAGTGGGCAATCAGTCCCAGCATTTT.